A single sample gave rise to the 13 T cell receptor beta chains below, sequenced in a study of blood T cells in healthy people across ages. A second PCR, run for about 7 to 11 cycles, used a sample-barcoded 5' primer plus a J-beta primer mix. Via MiXCR, TCRdb re-called the 5' RACE reads, giving one row per CDR3 protein. The sample contains roughly 800,000 distinct CDR3 sequences, 25% of which appear only once. The sample was also linked to a second study, of T cells of mothers and their children.

The sample taken for sequencing was blood. The source of these receptors is a boy younger than 18 in good health.

This clonotype has more than one count but fewer than ten. This chain links TRBV7-3 with TRBJ2-5; 8 bases fit TRBD1. Matching the DNA end better, TRBJ2-7 makes the J call doubtful. The CDR3 contains 14 residues. Looked up from germline, CDR1 is SGHTA and CDR2 is FQGTGA. CDR3 loop: CASSLRPTGAEQYF. For the CDR3, the DNA is TGTGCCAGCAGCTTAAGACCGACAGGGGCCGAGCAGTACTTC.

This clonotype was counted a few times. The V gene is TRBV27, the J gene TRBJ1-2, with 9 bases lining up with TRBD1. V lost 6 bases to trimming and J lost 5 bases; unmatched junction nucleotides: 7. Germline CDR1 is MNHEY and CDR2 is SMNVEV (reference sequence). The CDR3 has 14 residues. CDR3 in DNA: TGTGCCAGCAGACCCCAGGGACAGGGTTATGGCTACACCTTC. Its translation: CASRPQGQGYGYTF.

The genes are TRBV21-1 and TRBJ2-7; no check of the table's D call, TRBD1, against the DNA was made. TRBV21-1 is assigned pseudogene status. This CDR3 is 15 amino acids long. The chain's CDR3 is CASSPPKGGIYEQYF. CDR3 DNA sequence: TGTGCCAGCAGCCCCCCGAAGGGGGGGATATACGAGCAGTACTTC.

This clonotype was seen at least ten times. The chain has TRBV11-1 and TRBJ1-2, with no clear D. The CDR3 totals 12 residues. The germline V gene encodes CDR1 SGHAT and CDR2 FQDESV (reference sequence). V shed 4 bases and J shed 5 bases, with 8 bases lying between them. Written as DNA, the CDR3 is TGTGCCAGCAGCTGGGGAGAATATGGCTACACCTTC. Translated: CASSWGEYGYTF. The full variable domain, its missing parts supplied by reference TRBV11-1 and TRBJ1-2, is EAEVAQSPRYKITEKSQAVAFWCDPISGHATLYWYRQILGQGPELLVQFQDESVVDDSQLPKDRFSAERLKGVDSTLKIQPAELGDSAMYLCASSWGEYGYTFGSGTRLTVV.

This chain links TRBV4-2 with TRBJ2-6; possibly TRBD2 for D (5 bases). The CDR3 runs to 18 residues. Trimming removed 0 bases at V and 0 bases at J, with 12 bases between. From germline, CDR1 is LGHNA and CDR2 YNFKEQ. CDR3 nucleotides: TGTGCCAGCAGCCAAGAAGAGGGCAGCGCCTCTGGGGCCAACGTCCTGACTTTC. Translation gives CASSQEEGSASGANVLTF.

A remark on this clonotype: One end of the junction fails to match germline, which may point to a read error. CDR3 nucleotides: TGTGCCAGCAGTAGATACACCCTACAGAGGGACGCGACAGATACGCAGTGTTTT. Encoded protein: CASSRYTLQRDATDTQCF. V gene TRBV28 combines with J gene TRBJ2-3; the D gene could be TRBD1 or TRBD2 (5 bases each). Germline loops: CDR1 MDHEN, CDR2 SYDVKM. This CDR3 comprises 18 residues.

The chain carries TRBV6-6 and TRBJ2-2; tentative D call: TRBD1 (7 bases). V shed 5 bases and J shed 4 bases, with 14 bases lying between them. The CDR3 sequence is 15 residues long. Germline CDR1 reads MNHNY; CDR2 reads SVGAGI (reference sequence). The DNA of the CDR3 is TGTGCCAGCAGTCATTGGCAGGGGGGCACCGGGGAGCTGTTTTTT. Translated: CASSHWQGGTGELFF.

The chain links TRBV12-3 or TRBV12-4 to TRBJ2-1; D ambiguous. The CDR3 is made up of 15 amino acids. Trimming pared 6 bases from V and 4 bases from J, leaving 16 bases between. The CDR3: CASRKAWLDYNEQFF. CDR3 sequence (DNA): TGTGCCAGCAGAAAGGCCTGGCTGGATTACAATGAGCAGTTCTTC.

This clonotype was counted a few times. The chain has TRBV5-5 and TRBJ2-1; 7 bases match TRBD1. V shed 4 bases and J 7 bases; nucleotides not matched to a gene: 8. The germline V gene has CDR1 SGHKS and CDR2 YYEKEE (reference sequence). CDR3 length: 14 amino acids. The CDR3 DNA is TGTGCCAGCAGCCTGTGGACGACAGGGAATGAGCAGTTCTTC. It codes for CASSLWTTGNEQFF.

This chain connects TRBV20-1 to TRBJ1-6, with TRBD1 as a possible D gene (5 bases). This CDR3 is 11 amino acids long. Germline CDR1 is DFQATT and CDR2 is SNEGSKA (reference sequence). Trimming removed 4 bases from V and 11 bases from J, with 9 bases in between. The CDR3 DNA reads as TGCAGTGCTAAACAGGAGGCACCCCTCCACTTT. It translates to CSAKQEAPLHF.

This clonotype was seen a handful of times. Given a much more abundant clone one base away, this may be a read error. The chain uses TRBV6-1 and TRBJ2-2; TRBD2 is a possible D gene (5 bases). Germline V gives CDR1 MNHNS, CDR2 SASEGT. The CDR3 contains 15 residues. V was clipped by 10 bases and J by 6 bases, with 21 bases between them. The CDR3 nucleotides read TGTGCCAACGAGTGGTCAAGGCCCGGGGCCGGGGAGCTGTTTTTT. Its protein is CANEWSRPGAGELFF.

This clonotype was counted only a few times. This rearrangement joins TRBV4-3 to TRBJ2-3; D ambiguous. This CDR3 spans 15 amino acids. Trimming left V 0 bases short and J 3 bases short, with 10 bases between. Germline CDR1 LGHNA, CDR2 YSLEER. DNA of the CDR3: TGCGCCAGCAGCCAAGATCGCCAGCAAACAGATACGCAGTATTTT. As protein: CASSQDRQQTDTQYF.

This clonotype was observed a few times. V gene TRBV3-1 combines with J gene TRBJ2-7; 9 bases agree with TRBD2. The trim removed 0 bases at V and 3 bases at J, leaving 6 bases unmatched. The CDR3 contains 16 residues. Germline values: CDR1 LGHDT, CDR2 YNNKEL (reference sequence). CDR3 sequence (DNA): TGTGCCAGCAGCCAAGATGGTAGCGGGAGATACTACGAGCAGTACTTC. This sequence encodes CASSQDGSGRYYEQYF.